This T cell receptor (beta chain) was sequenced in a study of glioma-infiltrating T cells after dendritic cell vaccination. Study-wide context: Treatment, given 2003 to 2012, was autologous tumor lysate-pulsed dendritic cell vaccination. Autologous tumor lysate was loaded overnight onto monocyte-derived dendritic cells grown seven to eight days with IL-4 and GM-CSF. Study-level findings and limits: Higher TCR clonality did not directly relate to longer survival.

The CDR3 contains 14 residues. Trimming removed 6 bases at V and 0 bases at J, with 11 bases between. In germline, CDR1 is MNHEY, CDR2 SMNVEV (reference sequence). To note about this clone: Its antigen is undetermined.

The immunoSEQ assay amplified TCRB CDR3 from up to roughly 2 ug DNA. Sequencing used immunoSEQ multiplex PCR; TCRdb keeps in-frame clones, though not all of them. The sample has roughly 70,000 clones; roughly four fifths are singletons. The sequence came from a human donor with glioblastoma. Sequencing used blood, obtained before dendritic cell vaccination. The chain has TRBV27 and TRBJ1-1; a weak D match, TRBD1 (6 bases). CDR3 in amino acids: CASRLDRLNTEAFF. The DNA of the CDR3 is TGTGCCAGCAGGTTGGACAGATTGAACACTGAAGCTTTCTTT.